The 3 T cell receptor beta chains below were found in one sample sequenced in a study of PD-1 blockade in classical Hodgkin lymphoma. The time point: cycle 4 day 1 (C4D1), after more than five weeks of nivolumab. Autologous stem cell transplantation was followed by relapse in every patient, and brentuximab vedotin exposure varied. TCRdb keeps only in-frame clones here, not all; method: immunoSEQ multiplex PCR. The profile shows some 58,000 clones, 91% of them singletons. The material sequenced was peripheral blood mononuclear cells (PBMCs), taken before the fourth cycle of nivolumab. These receptors all come from a human donor with classical Hodgkin lymphoma.

This clone showed up just once. The chain recombines TRBV18 with TRBJ1-2; 8 bases are shared with TRBD1. Unmatched junction bases numbered 17, after V lost 8 bases and J lost 6 bases. The V gene's germline CDR1 is KGHSH and CDR2 LQKENI. There are 16 residues in the CDR3. CDR3 in amino acids: CASTTQTPDRGHGYTF. The CDR3 DNA sequence: TGTGCCAGCACCACACAAACTCCAGACAGGGGCCATGGCTACACCTTC.

The J gene is TRBJ1-2, the V gene TRBV19; 7 bases map to TRBD1. The CDR3 covers 14 residues. The trim removed 7 bases at V and 3 bases at J, leaving 8 bases unmatched. Per germline, CDR1 LNHDA and CDR2 SQIVND (reference sequence). The CDR3 loop reads CASNSDRPHYGYTF. DNA of the CDR3: TGTGCCAGTAATTCGGACAGGCCTCACTATGGCTACACCTTC.

The rearrangement joins TRBV19 to TRBJ1-5, with a weak D call TRBD1 (5 bases). The CDR3 extends over 12 amino acids. V gave up 6 bases and J gave up 7 bases, with 10 bases separating them. Per the germline V gene, CDR1 is LNHDA and CDR2 is SQIVND (reference sequence). The CDR3 bases are TGTGCCAGTAGCCCCTGGGGGCAGCCCCAGCATTTT. Protein sequence: CASSPWGQPQHF. The whole variable domain, filled in from reference TRBV19 and TRBJ1-5, reads DGGITQSPKYLFRKEGQNVTLSCEQNLNHDAMYWYRQDPGQGLRLIYYSQIVNDFQKGDIAEGYSVSREKKESFPLTVTSAQKNPTAFYLCASSPWGQPQHFGDGTRLSIL.